The 3 T cell receptor beta chains listed next were all sequenced from one sample in a study of blood T cell repertoires in COVID-19. TCRdb's copy holds only in-frame clones and misses some; the assay was immunoSEQ multiplex PCR. This sample has 180,000 or so clones, with over 75% found just once. Sequencing was done on a sample of peripheral blood. The receptors stem from an elderly woman with active or convalescent COVID-19.

The gene calls are TRBV5-8 and TRBJ1-6; 9 positions match TRBD1. V shed 4 bases, J shed 0 bases, and the junction held 11 bases outside the gene matches. Germline-derived CDR1 and CDR2 are SGHTS and YDEGEE. The CDR3 has 19 residues. The CDR3 DNA is TGTGCCAGCAGCCTCGGGACAGGGTCTTCTGGCTCCTATAATTCACCCCTCCACTTT. It translates to CASSLGTGSSGSYNSPLHF.

This chain connects TRBV7-9 to TRBJ1-1, with TRBD1 identical over 9 bases. J was trimmed by 3 bases and V by 4 bases; bases with no gene match: 3. The CDR3 extends over 14 amino acids. Germline V gene data show CDR1 as SEHNR and CDR2 as FQNEAQ (reference sequence). CDR3 coding DNA: TGTGCCAGCAGCTCACAGGGGGCGGACACTGAAGCTTTCTTT. This encodes CASSSQGADTEAFF.

V gene TRBV7-9 combines with J gene TRBJ2-7; D not certain. Germline lookup yields CDR1 SEHNR and CDR2 FQNEAQ (reference sequence). This CDR3 is built from 13 residues. V lost 5 bases and J lost 4, with 12 bases in between. CDR3 in DNA: TGTGCCAGCAGCCACCCTCCCAGTTACGAGCAGTACTTC. Translation: CASSHPPSYEQYF.